Below, one T cell receptor beta chain is given with its context. Its cognate antigen is unknown. The CDR3 is made up of 15 amino acids. Germline V lookup: CDR1 MGHRA, CDR2 YSYEKL. Germline trimming cut 0 bases from V and 8 bases from J; bases unmatched to any gene: 7. This entry belongs to a study of blood T cells in healthy people across ages. On the study more broadly: Roughly one uniquely barcoded beta molecule per two T cells was captured. Study-wide results and caveats: TCR beta diversity tracked closely with naive T cell percentage.

It was around 10 milliliters of peripheral blood that were drawn from each donor. It was with a sample-barcoded 5' primer and a J-beta primer mix that a second PCR of roughly 6 to 11 cycles was run. From the 5' RACE reads, TCRdb called clonotypes with MiXCR, one entry per CDR3 protein. Among 710,000 or so distinct CDR3 sequences, 20% to 25% were seen once, and the ten largest hold 22%. The receptor comes from a man aged 70 or older in good health. The specimen was blood. The gene calls are TRBV4-1 and TRBJ1-2; TRBD1 matches 9 bases. For the CDR3, the DNA is TGCGCCAGCAGCCAAGATTATGGGACAGGGTTCGGCTACACCTTC. It encodes CASSQDYGTGFGYTF.